The clone carrying this T cell receptor (beta chain) was detected once. Its matching antigen is unknown. The data belong to a study of T cell responses to AZD1222 COVID-19 vaccine. Study-level points and caveats: Just five to seven AZD1222 recipients tested seropositive at baseline. CD4 TCRs linked to vaccination spanned spike, dominating at 160-218 and 743-854.

The assay was immunoSEQ multiplex PCR, and TCRdb's table has in-frame clones only and misses some. The sample yields about 83,000 clones, about 91% seen once. The sample was peripheral blood, taken 28 days after the second AZD1222 dose. The clonotype comes from an adult who received the AZD1222 COVID-19 vaccine.

The CDR3 DNA reads TGTGCCAGCAGCTCTAACGGGGCATATGGCTACACCTTC. Its protein product is CASSSNGAYGYTF. The V and J genes are TRBV11-2 and TRBJ1-2; TRBD1 might be the D (5 bases). V lost 4 bases, J lost 5 bases, and 11 bases lay in between. Germline CDR1 is SGHAT and CDR2 is FQNNGV. The CDR3 length is 13 residues.